The 4 T cell receptor beta chains given below trace back to one sample, sequenced in a study of Ad26.COV2.S vaccination and SARS-CoV-2 variants. As to treatment: around 19 received Ad26.COV2.S at low or high dose, single or two shots; about five received placebo; per-sample allocation not given. Sampling took place 63 days after the first vaccine or placebo injection. Generated by immunoSEQ multiplex PCR, the TCRdb table keeps only in-frame clones and is missing some. Of approximately 480,000 clones listed, 70% to 90% are singletons. This material consisted of peripheral blood, taken in a trial of Ad26.COV2.S vaccine versus placebo. All receptors come from a person aged 18 to 59 who received the Ad26.COV2.S COVID-19 vaccine or a placebo.

V and J are TRBV28 and TRBJ1-5; no clear D. Per germline, CDR1 MDHEN and CDR2 SYDVKM. This CDR3 has 14 amino acids. V lost 5 bases and J lost 3, with 11 bases in between. The chain's CDR3 is CASSPAGDNQPQHF. The DNA for the CDR3 is TGTGCCAGCAGTCCAGCCGGGGACAATCAGCCCCAGCATTTT.

The chain employs TRBV5-1 and TRBJ2-7; D unclear. V was pared by 1 base and J by 3 bases, with 11 bases between. The CDR3 spans 14 residues. The germline V gene has CDR1 SGHRS and CDR2 YFSETQ. CDR3 residues: CASSLLGPSYEQYF. The CDR3 DNA is TGCGCCAGCAGCTTGTTAGGACCCAGCTACGAGCAGTACTTC. The full variable domain, in which reference TRBV5-1 and TRBJ2-7 provide the parts outside the CDR3, is KAGVTQTPRYLIKTRGQQVTLSCSPISGHRSVSWYQQTPGQGLQFLFEYFSETQRNKGNFPGRFSGRQFSNSRSEMNVSTLELGDSALYLCASSLLGPSYEQYFGPGTRLTVT.

J is TRBJ2-7 and V is TRBV30, with TRBD2 identical over 8 bases. This CDR3 is 12 amino acids long. Germline trimming cut 1 base from V and 5 bases from J; bases unmatched to any gene: 1. CDR1 GTSNPN and CDR2 SVGIG come from the germline V gene (reference sequence). CDR3 in DNA: TGTGCCTGGAGTGGACTAGCGAACGAGCAGTACTTC. Translation gives CAWSGLANEQYF.

The count of this clone is one. Other DNA variants within this sample encode the same CDR3. This chain connects TRBV7-9 to TRBJ2-7; a weak D match, TRBD1 (5 bases). There are 14 residues in the CDR3. Germline V lookup: CDR1 SEHNR, CDR2 FQNEAQ (reference sequence). Between the trimmed V and J ends, which lost 5 bases and 0 bases, there was a span of 11 bases. The chain's CDR3 is CASSPDRGSYEQYF. The CDR3 region has the DNA TGTGCCAGCAGCCCCGATAGGGGCTCCTACGAGCAGTACTTC.